One T cell receptor beta chain is described in this entry. The sample comes from a study of OX40 agonist ivuxolimab in advanced cancers. Study information: Patients were dosed with the agonistic anti-OX40 (CD134) antibody ivuxolimab. Every 2 weeks, ivuxolimab was infused into the patients intravenously at between 0.01 and 10 mg/kg. Patients enrolled in dose escalation were diagnosed with hepatocellular carcinoma, melanoma, renal cell or head and neck cancer.

Looked up from germline, CDR1 is SGHNT and CDR2 is YYREEE (reference sequence). CDR3 length equals 15 residues. Unmatched junction bases numbered 5, after V lost 4 bases and J lost 1 base. Libraries were prepared by immunoSEQ multiplex PCR; TCRdb keeps only in-frame clonotypes and omits some of them. The profile shows fewer than 70,000 clones, 75% to 85% of them singletons. Collection of blood occurred at baseline, at cycle 4 day 1, and at cycle 7 day 1. The chain has TRBV5-4 and TRBJ2-3; 8 bases match TRBD1. Sequenced material: CD4+ or CD8+ T cells sorted from blood, taken in a trial of the OX40 agonist ivuxolimab. This TCR was recovered from an adult with an advanced solid tumor such as melanoma, head and neck, liver or kidney cancer. CDR3 region: CASSIPTGGTDTQYF. As DNA, the CDR3 is TGTGCCAGCAGCATACCGACAGGGGGCACAGATACGCAGTATTTT.